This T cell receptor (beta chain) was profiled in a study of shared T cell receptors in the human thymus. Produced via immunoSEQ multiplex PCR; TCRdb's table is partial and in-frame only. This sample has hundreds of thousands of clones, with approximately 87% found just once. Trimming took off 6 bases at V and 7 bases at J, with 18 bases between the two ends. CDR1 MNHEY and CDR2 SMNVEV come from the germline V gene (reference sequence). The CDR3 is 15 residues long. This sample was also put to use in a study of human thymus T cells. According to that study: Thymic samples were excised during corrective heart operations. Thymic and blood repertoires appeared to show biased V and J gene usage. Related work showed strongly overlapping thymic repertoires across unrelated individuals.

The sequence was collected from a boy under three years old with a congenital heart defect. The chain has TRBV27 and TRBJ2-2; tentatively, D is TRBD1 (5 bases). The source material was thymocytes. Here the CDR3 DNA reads TGTGCCAGCAGCCCACCGTTAGGGGCGAACGGGGAGCTGTTTTTT. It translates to CASSPPLGANGELFF.